The present entry profiles one T cell receptor (beta chain) with its context. Its specificity is not known. The sample belongs to a study of OX40 agonist ivuxolimab in advanced cancers. Overall study context: Administration of intravenous ivuxolimab to patients occurred every 2 weeks at 0.01 to 10 mg/kg. Broader study findings: Relative to CD4+, CD8+ T cells held more expanded clones on average.

The germline V gene encodes CDR1 SGDLS and CDR2 YYNGEE. V was cut by 0 bases and J by 0 bases, with 8 bases left in between. This CDR3 spans 15 amino acids. The method was immunoSEQ multiplex PCR; TCRdb's version includes in-frame clones alone and lacks a portion of them. Here the sample spans 40,000 to 45,000 clones, around 83% being singletons. Sampling times: baseline, cycle 4 day 1, cycle 7 day 1. The sample consisted of CD4+ or CD8+ T cells sorted from blood, taken in a trial of the OX40 agonist ivuxolimab. The receptor's source is an adult with an advanced solid tumor such as melanoma, head and neck, liver or kidney cancer. The chain couples TRBV9 to TRBJ2-3; D call uncertain. CDR3 loop: CASSVEGTSTDTQYF. CDR3 nucleotides: TGTGCCAGCAGCGTAGAGGGAACTAGCACAGATACGCAGTATTTT.